The clone carrying this T cell receptor beta chain occurred many times. The antigen is not known. A universal primer site and UMIs were added as TCR cDNA was made by 5'RACE template switching. TCRdb reanalysed the 5' RACE reads using MiXCR and keeps one entry per CDR3 protein. The sample has a few hundred thousand distinct CDR3 sequences, approximately 3.8% seen once. The sample originates from a study of T cells after yellow fever vaccination. Study-level findings and limits: Clonotypes shared by both compartments, CD4 and CD8, made up a small share. At 95% to 96% for CD4 and about 87% for CD8, most primary-vaccination clones showed up again after the booster.

The CDR3 spans 15 residues. Germline lookup yields CDR1 SGHTA and CDR2 FQGNSA. V lost 3 bases, J lost 1 base, and 13 bases lay in between. The chain links TRBV7-2 to TRBJ2-7; no reliable D call. The TCR sequence derives from a man aged 18 to 30 who received the YFV17D yellow fever vaccine. The sample here was PBMCs, taken on the day of the yellow fever booster vaccination. The CDR3, as DNA: TGTGCCAGCAGCTTTAGGCCAGGTAGTTCCTACGAGCAGTACTTC. It codes for CASSFRPGSSYEQYF.